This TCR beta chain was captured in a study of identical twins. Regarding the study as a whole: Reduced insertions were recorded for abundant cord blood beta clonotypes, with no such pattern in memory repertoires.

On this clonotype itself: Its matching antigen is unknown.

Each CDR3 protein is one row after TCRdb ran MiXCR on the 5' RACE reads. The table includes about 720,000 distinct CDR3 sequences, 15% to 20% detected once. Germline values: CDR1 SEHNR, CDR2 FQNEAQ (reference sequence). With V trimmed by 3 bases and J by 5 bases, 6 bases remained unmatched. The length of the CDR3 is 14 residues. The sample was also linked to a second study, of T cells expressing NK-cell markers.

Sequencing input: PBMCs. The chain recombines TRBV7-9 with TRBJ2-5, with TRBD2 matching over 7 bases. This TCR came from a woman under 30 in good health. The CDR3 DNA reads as TGTGCCAGCAGCTTTCGCGGGAGAACTGAGACCCAGTACTTC. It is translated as CASSFRGRTETQYF.